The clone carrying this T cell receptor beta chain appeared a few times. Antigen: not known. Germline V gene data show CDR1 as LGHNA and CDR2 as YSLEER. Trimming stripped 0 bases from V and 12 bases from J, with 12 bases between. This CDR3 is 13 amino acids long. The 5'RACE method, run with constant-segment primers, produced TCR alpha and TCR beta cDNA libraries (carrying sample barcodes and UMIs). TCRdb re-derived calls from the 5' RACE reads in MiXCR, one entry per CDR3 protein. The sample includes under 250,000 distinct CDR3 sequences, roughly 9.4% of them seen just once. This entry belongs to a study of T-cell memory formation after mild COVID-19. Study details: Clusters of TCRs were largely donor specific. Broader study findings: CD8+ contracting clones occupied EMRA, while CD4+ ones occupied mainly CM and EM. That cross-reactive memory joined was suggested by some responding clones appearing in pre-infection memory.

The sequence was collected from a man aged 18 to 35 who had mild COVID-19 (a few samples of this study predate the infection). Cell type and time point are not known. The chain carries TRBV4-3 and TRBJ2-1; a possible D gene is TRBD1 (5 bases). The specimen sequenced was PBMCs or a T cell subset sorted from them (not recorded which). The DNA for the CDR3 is TGCGCCAGCAGCCAAGATCGGTTAAGGGGGCAGTTCTTC. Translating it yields CASSQDRLRGQFF.